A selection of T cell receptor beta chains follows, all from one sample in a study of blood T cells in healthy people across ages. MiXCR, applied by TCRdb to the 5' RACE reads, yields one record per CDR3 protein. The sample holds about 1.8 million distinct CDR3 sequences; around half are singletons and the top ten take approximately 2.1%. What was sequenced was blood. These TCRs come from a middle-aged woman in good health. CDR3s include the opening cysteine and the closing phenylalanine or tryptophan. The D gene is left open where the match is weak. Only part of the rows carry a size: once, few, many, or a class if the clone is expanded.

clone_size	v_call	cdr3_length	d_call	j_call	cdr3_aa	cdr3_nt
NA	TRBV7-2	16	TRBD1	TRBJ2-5	CASSLPTGGRVETQYF	TGTGCCAGCAGCCTACCGACAGGGGGCCGTGTGGAGACCCAGTACTTC
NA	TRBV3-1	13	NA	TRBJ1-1	CAGSQLGAWEAFF	TGTGCCGGCAGCCAACTCGGGGCTTGGGAAGCTTTCTTT
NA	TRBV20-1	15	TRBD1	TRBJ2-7	CSARQTGALYNEQYF	TGCAGTGCTAGACAGACAGGGGCCCTCTACAATGAGCAGTACTTC
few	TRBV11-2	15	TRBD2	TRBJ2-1	CASSPQGLAGNEQFF	TGTGCCAGCAGCCCACAAGGACTAGCGGGGAATGAGCAGTTCTTC
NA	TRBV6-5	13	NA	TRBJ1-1	CASRNTRNTEAFF	TGTGCCAGCAGAAACACAAGGAACACTGAAGCTTTCTTT
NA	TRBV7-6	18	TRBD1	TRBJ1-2	CASSLKGGGQGNNYGYTF	TGTGCCAGCAGCTTAAAAGGCGGGGGACAGGGAAATAACTATGGCTACACCTTC
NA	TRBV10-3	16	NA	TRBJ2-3	CAIRTNGSLSTDTQYF	TGTGCCATCAGGACAAACGGCAGCTTGAGCACAGATACGCAGTATTTT
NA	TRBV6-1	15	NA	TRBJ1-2	CASSESLGDNYGYTF	TGTGCCAGCAGTGAAAGCCTGGGGGATAACTATGGCTACACCTTC
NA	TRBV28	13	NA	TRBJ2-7	CASNDNTAYEQYF	TGTGCCAGCAATGACAACACGGCCTACGAGCAGTACTTC
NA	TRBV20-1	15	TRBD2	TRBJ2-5	CSAISGGGHQETQYF	TGCAGTGCTATTTCTGGCGGGGGGCACCAAGAGACCCAGTACTTC
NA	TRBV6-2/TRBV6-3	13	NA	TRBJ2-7	CASSYVAGYEQYF	TGTGCCAGCAGTTACGTCGCAGGCTACGAGCAGTACTTC
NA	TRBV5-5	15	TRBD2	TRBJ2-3	CASSFLAGGKGTQYF	TGTGCCAGCAGCTTCCTAGCGGGGGGGAAGGGTACGCAGTATTTT
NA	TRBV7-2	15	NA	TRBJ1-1	CASSPERGGVTEAFF	TGTGCCAGCAGCCCCGAAAGAGGGGGGGTCACTGAAGCTTTCTTT
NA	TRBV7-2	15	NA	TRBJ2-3	CASSQDAQSTDTQYF	TGTGCCAGCAGCCAGGACGCGCAGAGCACAGATACGCAGTATTTT
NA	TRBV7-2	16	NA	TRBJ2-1	CASSLAVGHSYNEQFF	TGTGCCAGCAGCTTAGCTGTAGGACACTCCTACAATGAGCAGTTCTTC
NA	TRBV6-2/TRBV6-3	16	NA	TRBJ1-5	CASSYSSAVANQPQHF	TGTGCCAGCAGTTACTCGAGTGCGGTGGCCAATCAGCCCCAGCATTTT
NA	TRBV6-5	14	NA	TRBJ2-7	CASGEDLDSHEQYF	TGTGCCAGCGGGGAAGACCTCGACAGTCACGAGCAGTACTTC